These 29 T cell receptor beta chains share one sample of origin, sequenced in a study of blood T cell repertoires in COVID-19. Sequencing used immunoSEQ multiplex PCR; TCRdb keeps in-frame clones, though not all of them. The sample yields some 250,000 clones, roughly four fifths seen once. Sequencing was carried out using peripheral blood. The source is a woman older than 75 with COVID-19, enrolled during active disease.

This clone was counted many times. The genes are TRBV29-1 and TRBJ1-1, with D uncertain. Germline V gene sequence: CDR1 SQVTM, CDR2 ANQGSEA. The CDR3 is 13 amino acids. Trimming took off 3 bases at V and 2 bases at J, with 10 bases between the two ends. This chain's CDR3 is CSVESRKNTEAFF. In nucleotides, the CDR3 is TGCAGCGTTGAGTCCAGGAAAAACACTGAAGCTTTCTTT.

A single count supports this clone. The chain couples TRBV7-6 to TRBJ1-6; 10 bases align to TRBD1. CDR1 SGHVS and CDR2 FNYEAQ come from the germline V gene. After removal of 5 bases from V and 9 bases from J, the junction contained 7 bases not matched to a gene. The CDR3 has 15 residues. DNA of the CDR3: TGTGCCAGCAGCAAGGGACAGGGGATAGGTTCACCCCTCCACTTT. Translating it yields CASSKGQGIGSPLHF.

The rearrangement uses TRBV15 and TRBJ2-7, with D perhaps TRBD1 (6 bases). The CDR3 covers 14 residues. Germline V lookup: CDR1 LNHNV, CDR2 YYDKDF (reference sequence). V lost 6 bases and J lost 1, with 13 bases in between. This chain's CDR3 is CATRISGQSYEQYF. Written as DNA, the CDR3 is TGTGCCACCAGGATTTCGGGACAATCCTACGAGCAGTACTTC.

The V and J genes are TRBV18 and TRBJ2-5; possible D gene TRBD2, 5 bases. The ends were cut back, 2 bases at V and 4 bases at J, with 8 bases in the middle. The CDR3 covers 13 residues. CDR1 is KGHSH and CDR2 is LQKENI in the germline V gene. CDR3 bases: TGTGCCAGCTCACCAGCTAGCAGAGAGACCCAGTACTTC. This codes for CASSPASRETQYF.

CDR3 region: CASSGDSYGYTF. As DNA, the CDR3 is TGTGCCAGCAGCGGTGACAGCTATGGCTACACCTTC. The chain joins TRBV2 to TRBJ1-2; TRBD1 is a possible D gene (5 bases). The length of the CDR3 is 12 residues. V lost 6 bases, J lost 4 bases, and 9 bases lay in between. Per the germline V gene, CDR1 is SNHLY and CDR2 is FYNNEI.

The gene calls are TRBV7-2 and TRBJ2-7; TRBD2 agrees at 9 bases. The J segment lost 1 base and the V segment lost 5 bases, leaving 9 bases of the junction unmatched. The V gene's germline CDR1 is SGHTA and CDR2 FQGNSA. The CDR3 totals 16 residues. CDR3 sequence: CASSPEISGGSYEQYF. In DNA form, the CDR3 reads TGTGCCAGCAGCCCCGAAATTAGCGGGGGATCCTACGAGCAGTACTTC.

The chain is built from TRBV5-1 and TRBJ2-2; a weak D match, TRBD1 (6 bases). Trimming left V 6 bases short and J 6 bases short, with 18 bases between. This CDR3 spans 15 amino acids. Per the germline V gene, CDR1 is SGHRS and CDR2 is YFSETQ. The CDR3 sequence is CASNQDSASPGELFF. In DNA form, the CDR3 reads TGCGCCAGCAATCAGGACAGTGCAAGTCCCGGGGAGCTGTTTTTT.

The chain uses TRBV28 and TRBJ2-1, with TRBD2 matching 8 bases. The CDR3 is 13 residues long. Looked up from germline, CDR1 is MDHEN and CDR2 is SYDVKM. The V gene end was trimmed by 7 bases and the J gene end by 6 bases; junction bases not matched to a gene: 5. CDR3: CASTGGPRNEQFF. The CDR3, as DNA: TGTGCCAGCACGGGAGGGCCACGCAATGAGCAGTTCTTC.

The CDR3 nucleotides are TGTGCCAGCAGCGCGGGGGGGCCGCAAGAGACCCAGTACTTC. This encodes CASSAGGPQETQYF. The V call is TRBV6-6, the J call TRBJ2-5; 9 nucleotides agree with TRBD2. CDR3 length: 14 residues. Germline CDR1 MNHNY, CDR2 SVGAGI (reference sequence). The ends lost 6 bases at V and 2 bases at J; junction bases unmatched: 4.

Worth noting for this clone: This specimen includes other DNA sequences encoding the same CDR3. This chain joins TRBV5-1 and TRBJ1-1; no clear D. Germline values: CDR1 SGHRS, CDR2 YFSETQ. This CDR3 is built from 12 residues. V gave up 5 bases and J gave up 3 bases, with 8 bases separating them. The CDR3 loop reads CASSLGDTEAFF. The CDR3 coding sequence is TGCGCCAGCAGTCTCGGGGACACTGAAGCTTTCTTT. The full variable domain, its missing parts supplied by reference TRBV5-1 and TRBJ1-1, is KAGVTQTPRYLIKTRGQQVTLSCSPISGHRSVSWYQQTPGQGLQFLFEYFSETQRNKGNFPGRFSGRQFSNSRSEMNVSTLELGDSALYLCASSLGDTEAFFGQGTRLTVV.

The chain combines TRBV7-9 with TRBJ2-5, with D tentatively TRBD2 (6 bases). With 7 bases removed from V and 1 base from J, the gap between germline ends came to 13 bases. CDR1 and CDR2 from the germline V gene are SEHNR and FQNEAQ (reference sequence). This CDR3 has 14 residues. CDR3 in DNA: TGTGCCAGCATCCCGCGGGGAAGCCAAGAGACCCAGTACTTC. Translation gives CASIPRGSQETQYF.

The V gene is TRBV11-1, the J gene TRBJ1-1; D is uncertain. The germline V and J ends were trimmed by 1 base and 6 bases, with 9 bases remaining between them. Germline V gene data show CDR1 as SGHAT and CDR2 as FQDESV (reference sequence). CDR3 length: 13 residues. The CDR3 DNA reads TGTGCCAGCAGCTTAGGGGAGTACTCTGAAGCTTTCTTT. Amino acids: CASSLGEYSEAFF.

V gene TRBV5-1 combines with J gene TRBJ2-7; D call uncertain. Germline values: CDR1 SGHRS, CDR2 YFSETQ. This CDR3 is built from 13 residues. The V end was cut by 4 bases, the J end by 5 bases, with 13 bases between. The CDR3 DNA follows: TGCGCCAGCAGCGCAAATGGAGAGAACGAGCAGTACTTC. Its protein is CASSANGENEQYF.

The chain has TRBV7-3 and TRBJ2-3, with TRBD1 as a possible D gene (6 bases). Germline CDR1 reads SGHTA; CDR2 reads FQGTGA. This CDR3 spans 16 amino acids. The V end was cut by 3 bases, the J end by 3 bases, with 16 bases between. The CDR3 coding sequence is TGTGCCAGCAGCTTGACCCTAGGGGGTGGTACAGATACGCAGTATTTT. It yields the protein CASSLTLGGGTDTQYF.

This chain connects TRBV5-1 to TRBJ2-7; weak D call: TRBD2 (6 bases). CDR1 SGHRS and CDR2 YFSETQ come from the germline V gene. The CDR3 is 16 amino acids. With 3 bases removed from V and 6 bases from J, the gap between germline ends came to 22 bases. The CDR3 nucleotides are TGCGCCAGCAGCTCAGGTGCCCTTAGCGGTCCCTCCGAGCAGTACTTC. This codes for CASSSGALSGPSEQYF. The full variable domain, in which reference TRBV5-1 and TRBJ2-7 provide the parts outside the CDR3, is KAGVTQTPRYLIKTRGQQVTLSCSPISGHRSVSWYQQTPGQGLQFLFEYFSETQRNKGNFPGRFSGRQFSNSRSEMNVSTLELGDSALYLCASSSGALSGPSEQYFGPGTRLTVT.

The gene calls are TRBV5-4 and TRBJ2-5, with D tentatively TRBD2 (5 bases). Between the trimmed V and J ends, which lost 4 bases and 4 bases, there was a span of 17 bases. CDR1 is SGHNT and CDR2 is YYREEE in the germline V gene (reference sequence). This CDR3 region has 15 residues. The CDR3 reads CASSPGPEGRETQYF. For the CDR3, the DNA is TGTGCCAGCAGCCCCGGTCCCGAGGGCCGAGAGACCCAGTACTTC.

This clone was detected once. The chain carries TRBV24-1 and TRBJ2-1, with 11 nucleotides matching TRBD2. Germline loops: CDR1 KGHDR, CDR2 SFDVKD. The J segment lost 7 bases and the V segment lost 0 bases, leaving 4 bases of the junction unmatched. The CDR3 covers 16 residues. The CDR3 sequence is CATSDLLAGGRNEQFF. In DNA form, the CDR3 reads TGTGCCACCAGTGATTTGCTAGCGGGAGGACGGAATGAGCAGTTCTTC.

V usage is TRBV5-1 and J usage is TRBJ2-2; D may be TRBD1 (6 bases). The CDR3 has 16 residues. Deletions cut 0 bases from V and 1 base from J, with 10 bases between. Per the germline V gene, CDR1 is SGHRS and CDR2 is YFSETQ. This chain's CDR3 is CASSLVPGQNTGELFF. As DNA, the CDR3 is TGCGCCAGCAGCTTGGTGCCGGGACAGAACACCGGGGAGCTGTTTTTT.

The chain recombines TRBV5-1 with TRBJ2-7, with 9 bases lining up with TRBD2. This CDR3 has 16 residues. V lost 0 bases, J lost 2 bases, and 6 bases stayed unmatched. Looked up from germline, CDR1 is SGHRS and CDR2 is YFSETQ. The CDR3 DNA sequence: TGCGCCAGCAGCTTGGCGGTAGCGGGGGCCCCCTACGAGCAGTACTTC. It translates to CASSLAVAGAPYEQYF.

About this clone itself: Relative to the germline gene, one junction end is altered; a read error may explain this. Here the CDR3 reads CASSLAPFGATGELFF. The CDR3 bases are TGTGCTAGCAGCTTAGCCCCTTTTGGGGCGACCGGGGAGCTGTTTTTT. V and J are TRBV7-7 and TRBJ2-2; perhaps TRBD1 as D (5 bases). The CDR3 consists of 16 residues. Germline values: CDR1 SSHAT, CDR2 FNYEAQ (reference sequence). Full variable domain (missing parts from reference TRBV7-7 and TRBJ2-2): GAGVSQSPRYKVTKRGQDVTLRCDPISSHATLYWYQQALGQGPEFLTYFNYEAQPDKSGLPSDRFSAERPEGSISTLTIQRTEQRDSAMYRCASSLAPFGATGELFFGEGSRLTVL.

This clone appeared a few times. J is TRBJ2-2 and V is TRBV11-3, with 10 bases matching TRBD2. CDR1 and CDR2 (germline): SGHNT, YENEEA. The CDR3 spans 19 residues. Germline trimming cut 5 bases from V and 2 bases from J; bases unmatched to any gene: 14. The CDR3 reads CASSRSGTSAVSNTGELFF. The CDR3 region has the DNA TGTGCCAGCAGCCGGTCGGGGACTAGCGCCGTTTCAAACACCGGGGAGCTGTTTTTT.

This clone has more than one count but fewer than ten. The rearrangement uses TRBV5-1 and TRBJ1-2; 7 bases are a match to TRBD1. Germline CDR1 and CDR2: SGHRS and YFSETQ. This CDR3 region has 16 residues. Unmatched junction bases numbered 13, after V lost 3 bases and J lost 5 bases. CDR3 in DNA: TGCGCCAGCAGCTCCCACCTAACAGGGGCCGGTTATGGCTACACCTTC. Amino acid sequence: CASSSHLTGAGYGYTF.

This clone was counted between two and nine times. The chain is built from TRBV27 and TRBJ1-6, with 10 bases lining up with TRBD1. CDR3 size: 14 residues. Unmatched junction bases numbered 8, after V lost 3 bases and J lost 15 bases. Germline assignment: CDR1 MNHEY and CDR2 SMNVEV (reference sequence). In DNA form, the CDR3 reads TGTGCCAGCAGTTTGGGGACAGGGGTTTACCTCCTCCACTTT. The encoded protein is CASSLGTGVYLLHF.

This clone was counted a single time. The chain has TRBV5-1 and TRBJ2-2; TRBD1 is a possible D gene (5 bases). The germline V gene encodes CDR1 SGHRS and CDR2 YFSETQ. V was pared by 2 bases and J by 7 bases, with 12 bases between. CDR3 length: 14 amino acids. The CDR3 region is CASSFDWGVGELFF. CDR3 DNA sequence: TGCGCCAGCAGCTTTGACTGGGGCGTCGGGGAGCTGTTTTTT.

V gene TRBV5-1 combines with J gene TRBJ1-1; 7 nucleotides agree with TRBD1. The germline V gene encodes CDR1 SGHRS and CDR2 YFSETQ. The CDR3 sequence is 14 residues long. With V trimmed by 0 bases and J by 6 bases, 5 bases remained unmatched. CDR3 DNA sequence: TGCGCCAGCAGCTTGGCTTACACAGGGGCTGAAGCTTTCTTT. Translated: CASSLAYTGAEAFF.

The table lists this clone with a few counts. This sequence joins TRBV6-5 and TRBJ1-6; unclear D gene. V shed 11 bases and J shed 2 bases, with 10 bases lying between them. Germline CDR1 reads MNHEY; CDR2 reads SVGAGI. The CDR3 spans 13 residues. The CDR3 protein is CAVKEPYNSPLHF. In DNA form, the CDR3 reads TGTGCCGTTAAGGAGCCCTATAATTCACCCCTCCACTTT.

The rearrangement joins TRBV5-1 to TRBJ1-6, with 8 nucleotides matching TRBD1. With V trimmed by 0 bases and J by 10 bases, 6 bases remained unmatched. This CDR3 is built from 15 residues. CDR1 is SGHRS, CDR2 YFSETQ, per germline. The CDR3 loop is CASSLDGTGGSPLHF. The CDR3 DNA reads as TGCGCCAGCAGCTTGGATGGGACAGGTGGATCACCCCTCCACTTT.

The chain has TRBV9 and TRBJ1-2, with TRBD1 as a possible D gene (5 bases). This CDR3 comprises 13 residues. Trimming removed 0 bases at V and 7 bases at J, with 10 bases between. CDR1 is SGDLS and CDR2 is YYNGEE in the germline V gene. The CDR3 sequence is CASSVAGGIGYTF. The CDR3 bases are TGTGCCAGCAGCGTAGCGGGGGGGATTGGCTACACCTTC. The full variable domain, with the rest looked up from reference TRBV9 and TRBJ1-2, is DSGVTQTPKHLITATGQRVTLRCSPRSGDLSVYWYQQSLDQGLQFLIQYYNGEERAKGNILERFSAQQFPDLHSELNLSSLELGDSALYFCASSVAGGIGYTFGSGTRLTVV.

The J gene is TRBJ1-2, the V gene TRBV18; perhaps TRBD1 as D (5 bases). Germline CDR1 is KGHSH and CDR2 is LQKENI. Trimming pared 5 bases from V and 0 bases from J, leaving 13 bases between. CDR3 length: 15 amino acids. CDR3 sequence (DNA): TGTGCCAGCTCAACCACGACAGTCCCTAACTATGGCTACACCTTC. It yields the protein CASSTTTVPNYGYTF.